Presented here are 29 T cell receptor beta chains from one specimen sequenced in a study of shared clonotypes between healthy human individuals. Sequencing was performed with immunoSEQ multiplex PCR; in TCRdb, only in-frame clones are kept and a portion is missing. Here the sample spans about 510,000 clones, almost 97% being singletons. Sequencing was carried out using naive CD4+ T cells sorted from blood. The subset was: CD45RA+ positively selected. The origin of the receptors is a woman under 40 in good health.

This chain connects TRBV7-6 to TRBJ2-5; no clear D. The J call is in doubt because the DNA end fits TRBJ2-7 better. CDR1 is SGHVS, CDR2 FNYEAQ, per germline. The CDR3 is 12 residues long. CDR3 loop: CASSSTSYEQYF. For the CDR3, the DNA is TGTGCCAGCAGCTCGACATCCTACGAGCAGTACTTC.

The chain recombines TRBV7-3 with TRBJ2-7, with a possible D match to TRBD1 (5 bases). Germline V gene sequence: CDR1 SGHTA, CDR2 FQGTGA. V was trimmed by 5 bases and J by 2 bases, leaving 13 bases between them. The CDR3 runs 14 residues. CDR3 residues: CASSTSDTAYEQYF. The CDR3 bases are TGTGCCAGCAGCACATCGGACACCGCCTACGAGCAGTACTTC.

The chain couples TRBV10-2 to TRBJ2-7; 10 nucleotides align to TRBD2. V shed 5 bases, J shed 3 bases, and the junction held 4 bases outside the gene matches. The germline V gene encodes CDR1 WSHSY and CDR2 SAAADI. The CDR3 totals 14 residues. The CDR3 DNA reads TGCGCCAGCAGTACCTTAGCGGGGGGCTACGAGCAGTACTTC. This gives the protein CASSTLAGGYEQYF.

V gene TRBV27 combines with J gene TRBJ1-5; weak D call: TRBD1 (6 bases). The germline CDR1 and CDR2 sequences are MNHEY and SMNVEV (reference sequence). The ends were cut back, 4 bases at V and 3 bases at J, with 13 bases in the middle. The CDR3 has 15 residues. In DNA form, the CDR3 reads TGTGCCAGCAGTTCCAGGGGCCTGACCAATCAGCCCCAGCATTTT. Its translation is CASSSRGLTNQPQHF.

This chain connects TRBV27 to TRBJ2-5; D tentatively fits TRBD1 or TRBD2 (6 bases each). CDR1 and CDR2 from the germline V gene are MNHEY and SMNVEV (reference sequence). Between the trimmed V and J ends, which lost 1 base and 5 bases, there was a span of 8 bases. The CDR3 contains 13 residues. CDR3 in amino acids: CASSLWGAETQYF. The CDR3 DNA reads TGTGCCAGCAGTTTATGGGGGGCTGAGACCCAGTACTTC.

This chain joins TRBV29-1 and TRBJ2-5; TRBD2 is a possible D gene (6 bases). The J call may be in error: the DNA end matches TRBJ2-7 better. Germline V gives CDR1 SQVTM, CDR2 ANQGSEA. The CDR3 loop spans 13 amino acids. The CDR3 DNA reads TGCAGCGTTGATGCTAGCGAGACCTACGAGCAGTACTTC. Its protein is CSVDASETYEQYF.

V usage is TRBV7-2 and J usage is TRBJ2-6; D call uncertain. The CDR3 has 18 amino acids. Germline V gives CDR1 SGHTA, CDR2 FQGNSA. The ends were cut back, 5 bases at V and 0 bases at J, with 17 bases in the middle. The CDR3 DNA sequence: TGTGCCAGCAGCCAACCGGACCTTAGCTCCTCTGGGGCCAACGTCCTGACTTTC. It translates to CASSQPDLSSSGANVLTF.

The CDR3 is CASSKRTSGRETQYF. The CDR3 DNA follows: TGTGCCAGCAGCAAACGGACTAGCGGTCGAGAGACCCAGTACTTC. This chain links TRBV11-1 with TRBJ2-5; 10 nucleotides agree with TRBD2. V trimming: 5 bases; J trimming: 4 bases; junction bases outside the gene matches: 7. The CDR3 has 15 residues. Germline assignment: CDR1 SGHAT and CDR2 FQDESV (reference sequence).

In its sample, this clone was seen a few times. This sequence joins TRBV5-6 and TRBJ2-2, with 11 bases fitting TRBD1. J was trimmed by 6 bases and V by 3 bases; bases with no gene match: 7. The CDR3 loop spans 16 amino acids. Germline loops: CDR1 SGHDT, CDR2 YYEEEE. CDR3 region: CASSYVPGQGAGELFF. DNA of the CDR3: TGTGCCAGCAGCTATGTCCCGGGACAGGGGGCCGGGGAGCTGTTTTTT.

The table lists this clone with a count of one. The V and J genes are TRBV28 and TRBJ1-5, with D possibly being TRBD1 (6 bases). The V and J ends lost 6 bases and 1 base respectively, with 16 bases between them. The CDR3 consists of 16 residues. Germline V gene lookup returns CDR1 MDHEN and CDR2 SYDVKM. This CDR3 reads CASRLQGSGSNQPQHF. In nucleotides, the CDR3 is TGTGCCAGCAGGTTACAGGGATCCGGGAGCAATCAGCCCCAGCATTTT.

The J gene is TRBJ2-7, the V gene TRBV4-1; D may match TRBD1 or TRBD2 (5 bases each). Trimming shortened V by 0 bases and J by 4 bases, and 13 bases separated the two germline ends. This CDR3 comprises 15 residues. Per the germline V gene, CDR1 is MGHRA and CDR2 is YSYEKL. The CDR3 spells CASSQEARDRYEQYF. CDR3 nucleotides: TGCGCCAGCAGCCAAGAGGCCAGGGACCGTTACGAGCAGTACTTC.

The chain employs TRBV6-6 and TRBJ2-7; no clear D. This CDR3 is built from 14 residues. Germline loops: CDR1 MNHNY, CDR2 SVGAGI (reference sequence). The V end was cut by 4 bases, the J end by 2 bases, with 12 bases between. CDR3 nucleotide sequence: TGTGCCAGCAGTTCGAGTGACACAACCTACGAGCAGTACTTC. Its protein product is CASSSSDTTYEQYF.

This clone has only one observation. The chain is built from TRBV6-1 and TRBJ1-4; TRBD1 aligns across 7 bases. Germline-derived CDR1 and CDR2 are MNHNS and SASEGT. Germline trimming cut 5 bases from V and 6 bases from J; bases unmatched to any gene: 9. There are 15 residues in the CDR3. This CDR3 reads CASSQPQGSYEKLFF. As DNA, the CDR3 is TGTGCCAGCAGTCAGCCACAGGGGAGTTATGAAAAACTGTTTTTT.

V usage is TRBV18 and J usage is TRBJ1-1; no reliable D call. Germline lookup yields CDR1 KGHSH and CDR2 LQKENI. Between the trimmed V and J ends, which lost 3 bases and 0 bases, there was a span of 14 bases. This CDR3 has 16 residues. The CDR3 sequence is CASSPWADDMNTEAFF. The CDR3 nucleotides read TGTGCCAGCTCACCCTGGGCAGATGATATGAACACTGAAGCTTTCTTT.

The rearrangement joins TRBV5-4 to TRBJ2-1; D may be TRBD1 (5 bases). V was clipped by 5 bases and J by 0 bases, with 15 bases between them. The V gene's germline CDR1 is SGHNT and CDR2 YYREEE (reference sequence). The CDR3 runs to 16 residues. The CDR3 loop reads CASRLRGPSSYNEQFF. In DNA form, the CDR3 reads TGTGCCAGCAGACTTAGGGGCCCGAGCTCCTACAATGAGCAGTTCTTC.

CDR3 nucleotide sequence: TGTGCCAGCAGACCGATCAATGGACTAGCGCGGGAGCAGTACTTC. It translates to CASRPINGLAREQYF. The rearrangement uses TRBV27 and TRBJ2-7, with 9 nucleotides matching TRBD2. V was clipped by 6 bases and J by 7 bases; unmatched bases: 13. From germline, CDR1 is MNHEY and CDR2 SMNVEV (reference sequence). The CDR3 runs to 15 residues.

Only a few counts were recorded for this clone. This chain joins TRBV4-1 and TRBJ2-7, with D maybe TRBD2 (5 bases). Germline V gene lookup returns CDR1 MGHRA and CDR2 YSYEKL. The CDR3 consists of 13 residues. The V and J ends lost 0 bases and 7 bases respectively, with 10 bases between them. The CDR3 region is CASSQEGGKEQYF. The CDR3 DNA reads as TGCGCCAGCAGCCAAGAAGGAGGCAAAGAGCAGTACTTC.

The rearrangement uses TRBV7-6 and TRBJ2-1; unclear D gene. The CDR3 runs 14 residues. The germline CDR1 and CDR2 sequences are SGHVS and FNYEAQ. V dropped 0 bases and J dropped 9 bases, with 12 bases sitting between them. The CDR3 reads CASSLASRASEQFF. Here the CDR3 DNA reads TGTGCCAGCAGCTTAGCGTCTAGAGCGAGTGAGCAGTTCTTC.

This chain uses TRBV6-1 with TRBJ1-4; no definite D call. There are 14 residues in the CDR3. Deletions cut 6 bases from V and 0 bases from J, with 8 bases between. Germline CDR1 reads MNHNS; CDR2 reads SASEGT. The CDR3, as DNA: TGTGCCAGCAGCTTAGGTGCAACTAATGAAAAACTGTTTTTT. This encodes CASSLGATNEKLFF.

CDR3 sequence reads: CASSQTGQGEKLFF. For the CDR3, the DNA is TGTGCCAGCAGCCAGACAGGGCAAGGTGAAAAACTGTTTTTT. The V gene is TRBV7-9, the J gene TRBJ1-4, with 7 bases fitting TRBD1. Germline V CDR1 and CDR2: SEHNR, FQNEAQ (reference sequence). The CDR3 covers 14 residues. The V gene end was trimmed by 5 bases and the J gene end by 7 bases; junction bases not matched to a gene: 7.

About this clone itself: Mismatch with germline at one junction end may stem from a read error. J is TRBJ2-7 and V is TRBV28, with TRBD1 as a possible D gene (6 bases). CDR3 length equals 15 residues. Germline V gene data show CDR1 as MDHEN and CDR2 as SYDVKM. The CDR3 here is CASRDTRGSGYQQYF. DNA for the CDR3: TGTGCCAGCAGGGATACCAGGGGTTCGGGCTACCAGCAGTACTTC.

The chain links TRBV5-4 to TRBJ1-1, with TRBD1 matching over 10 bases. J lost 3 bases, V lost 3 bases, and 5 bases had no gene match. Germline lookup yields CDR1 SGHNT and CDR2 YYREEE (reference sequence). The CDR3 has 15 residues. This CDR3 reads CASSSPGQGHTEAFF. For the CDR3, the DNA is TGTGCCAGCAGCTCCCCGGGACAGGGGCACACTGAAGCTTTCTTT. The full variable domain, its missing parts supplied by reference TRBV5-4 and TRBJ1-1, is ETGVTQSPTHLIKTRGQQVTLRCSSQSGHNTVSWYQQALGQGPQFIFQYYREEENGRGNFPPRFSGLQFPNYSSELNVNALELDDSALYLCASSSPGQGHTEAFFGQGTRLTVV.

The chain combines TRBV2 with TRBJ1-1; 9 bases fit TRBD1. The V and J ends lost 5 bases and 1 base, in that order; junction bases with no gene match: 2. The CDR3 contains 14 residues. Germline CDR1 SNHLY, CDR2 FYNNEI. The CDR3 DNA reads as TGTGCCAGCAGTCCGGGACAGGGGAACACTGAAGCTTTCTTT. It yields the protein CASSPGQGNTEAFF.

The chain joins TRBV5-1 to TRBJ2-1; tentatively, D is TRBD1 (5 bases). The length of the CDR3 is 16 residues. The germline V gene encodes CDR1 SGHRS and CDR2 YFSETQ. Trimming pared 0 bases from V and 3 bases from J, leaving 13 bases between. The CDR3 loop reads CASSLGVRAYYNEQFF. The DNA of the CDR3 is TGCGCCAGCAGCTTGGGGGTCAGGGCTTACTACAATGAGCAGTTCTTC.

This chain uses TRBV5-1 with TRBJ2-1, with TRBD1 identical over 9 bases. The CDR3 sequence is 14 residues long. Germline values: CDR1 SGHRS, CDR2 YFSETQ. V was clipped by 4 bases and J by 8 bases; unmatched bases: 7. CDR3 sequence reads: CASSRGQGDDEQFF. DNA of the CDR3: TGCGCCAGCAGCAGGGGACAGGGCGACGATGAGCAGTTCTTC.

The sample holds one count of this clone. The sample carries other DNA sequences with the same CDR3. The chain carries TRBV5-1 and TRBJ2-6, with D unclear. This CDR3 spans 14 amino acids. Germline values: CDR1 SGHRS, CDR2 YFSETQ. V was clipped by 0 bases and J by 4 bases, with 5 bases between them. CDR3 in DNA: TGCGCCAGCAGCTTGGGGCAGGGGGCCAACGTCCTGACTTTC. This sequence encodes CASSLGQGANVLTF.

This clone has a single count. The V call is TRBV15, the J call TRBJ1-2, with 11 bases lining up with TRBD1. This CDR3 is 15 amino acids long. Germline CDR1 reads LNHNV; CDR2 reads YYDKDF (reference sequence). Germline trimming cut 5 bases from V and 5 bases from J; bases unmatched to any gene: 7. CDR3 bases: TGTGCCACCAGCGCCCCGGACAGGGGGCAATATGGCTACACCTTC. It translates to CATSAPDRGQYGYTF.

The chain couples TRBV7-8 to TRBJ2-1; a weak D match, TRBD1 (6 bases). There are 14 residues in the CDR3. Germline CDR1 reads SGHVS; CDR2 reads FQNEAQ. With 5 bases removed from V and 7 bases from J, the gap between germline ends came to 15 bases. The CDR3 DNA reads as TGTGCCAGCAGCACCTCCGGGACAATTAATGAGCAGTTCTTC. Its protein product is CASSTSGTINEQFF.

This chain joins TRBV2 and TRBJ1-6; D not resolved. The CDR3 spans 15 residues. Between the trimmed V and J ends, which lost 5 bases and 7 bases, there was a span of 15 bases. Germline V CDR1 and CDR2: SNHLY, FYNNEI. Written as DNA, the CDR3 is TGTGCCAGCAGTCCGGTCAGTCGGCTCAATTCACCCCTCCACTTT. This encodes CASSPVSRLNSPLHF.